The clone carrying this TCR beta chain appeared many times. Its antigen is unidentified. The sample is drawn from a study of regulatory T cells in long-lasting Graves disease. General study results and limits: Favored usage of TRBV28, TRBJ1-2 and TRBJ2-5 was recorded in persistent disease.

For TCR beta, libraries came from iRepertoire HTBI primers and Arm-PCR of CDR3 regions. TCRdb analysed the multiplex PCR reads with MiXCR anew, one entry per CDR3 protein. This table holds 310,000 or so distinct CDR3 sequences, 20% to 25% found once. Time point defined: persistent/refractory GD, antithyroid drugs over 5 years with positive TRAb. PBMC RNA was the source of the TCR library. Between the trimmed V and J ends, which lost 1 base and 5 bases, there was a span of 9 bases. This CDR3 comprises 14 residues. Germline CDR1 reads MDHEN; CDR2 reads SYDVKM. Sequences were derived from peripheral blood mononuclear cells (PBMCs), sampled when the disease was refractory, from a patient treated with antithyroid drugs. This TCR derives from a female donor with Graves disease. This sequence joins TRBV28 and TRBJ2-1; weak D call: TRBD1 (6 bases). CDR3 nucleotide sequence: TGTGCCAGCAGTTTATCGGACAGACACAATGAGCAGTTCTTC. Translation gives CASSLSDRHNEQFF.